This T cell receptor (beta chain) was observed in a study of shared clonotypes between healthy human individuals. V gave up 4 bases and J gave up 5 bases; unmatched junction bases: 5. Germline values: CDR1 SGHRS, CDR2 YFSETQ. The CDR3 length is 13 residues. Produced via immunoSEQ multiplex PCR; TCRdb's table is partial and in-frame only. Among approximately 740,000 clones listed, approximately 79% were seen once. The sample taken for sequencing was memory CD4+ T cells sorted from blood. Subset reported: CD45RA-negative fraction. The source is a woman in her twenties or thirties in good health. This chain connects TRBV5-1 to TRBJ2-7; TRBD1 agrees at 8 bases. CDR3 nucleotides: TGCGCCAGCAGCGTGGACAGGGAACACGAGCAGTACTTC. This gives the protein CASSVDREHEQYF.